The 28 T cell receptor beta chains in this list originate from one sample, sequenced in a study of blood T cells in healthy people across ages. A second 7 to 11 cycle PCR used barcoded and J-beta primers. MiXCR was run by TCRdb on the 5' RACE reads, yielding one entry per CDR3 protein. Of about 1,500,000 distinct CDR3 sequences in the sample, about 30% were seen once. The specimen sequenced was blood. Receptor source: a young woman in good health.

This clonotype has only a few counts. J is TRBJ1-5 and V is TRBV6-1; a weak D match, TRBD1 (5 bases). CDR3 length equals 15 residues. Trimming pared 2 bases from V and 3 bases from J, leaving 11 bases between. The germline V gene encodes CDR1 MNHNS and CDR2 SASEGT. Here the CDR3 reads CASSELSGPNQPQHF. CDR3 bases: TGTGCCAGCAGTGAATTATCAGGGCCCAATCAGCCCCAGCATTTT.

This sequence joins TRBV12-3 or TRBV12-4 and TRBJ2-4, with unresolved D. The DNA end lines up better with TRBJ2-7; the J call may be wrong. The CDR3 runs 13 residues. This CDR3 reads CASSLPPLAEQYF. CDR3 bases: TGTGCCAGCAGTTTACCTCCTTTAGCCGAGCAGTACTTC.

V is TRBV3-1 and J is TRBJ1-2, with D uncertain. Trimming cost V 1 base and J 4 bases, with 13 bases left between them. CDR3 length: 15 amino acids. The germline V gene has CDR1 LGHDT and CDR2 YNNKEL (reference sequence). CDR3 region: CASSQGQLNPYGYTF. Written as DNA, the CDR3 is TGTGCCAGCAGCCAAGGGCAGCTGAATCCCTATGGCTACACCTTC.

This clonotype was observed at least ten times. This chain joins TRBV7-9 and TRBJ2-1; 9 bases agree with TRBD1. Germline CDR1 is SEHNR and CDR2 is FQNEAQ (reference sequence). This CDR3 region has 15 residues. The V gene end was trimmed by 4 bases and the J gene end by 4 bases; junction bases not matched to a gene: 5. The CDR3 DNA is TGTGCCAGCAGCTCCAGGGACAGGGTATACAATGAGCAGTTCTTC. This codes for CASSSRDRVYNEQFF.

This clonotype came up a few times. The V call is TRBV28, the J call TRBJ2-4; no clear D. The DNA end is a closer match to TRBJ2-7, so the J assignment may be wrong. The V gene's germline CDR1 is MDHEN and CDR2 SYDVKM. The CDR3 extends over 12 amino acids. DNA for the CDR3: TGTGCCAGCAGCCGGACGGCAAGCGAGCAGTACTTC. Its translation: CASSRTASEQYF.

This clonotype was seen only a few times. V is TRBV21-1 and J is TRBJ2-7; the table names TRBD2, a call not compared with the DNA. TRBJ2-5 matches the DNA end more closely, so the J call is doubtful. TRBV21-1 is recorded as a pseudogene. The length of the CDR3 is 15 residues. As DNA, the CDR3 is TGTGCCAGCAGCAAATCGCCCAGGGCCCTGGAGACCCAGTACTTC. Translated, it gives CASSKSPRALETQYF.

This rearrangement joins TRBV24-1 to TRBJ2-1; 8 positions match TRBD2. The germline gives CDR1 KGHDR, CDR2 SFDVKD. The CDR3 is 15 residues long. V was pared by 4 bases and J by 6 bases, with 7 bases of the junction left unmatched. This CDR3 is CATSDGVAGINEQFF. The CDR3 bases are TGTGCCACCAGTGACGGGGTAGCGGGAATCAATGAGCAGTTCTTC.

This clonotype was counted only a few times. The gene calls are TRBV7-9 and TRBJ1-4; D remains ambiguous. Germline lookup yields CDR1 SEHNR and CDR2 FQNEAQ (reference sequence). The CDR3 has 15 residues. V was pared by 5 bases and J by 7 bases, with 17 bases between. For the CDR3, the DNA is TGTGCCAGCAGCGGCGGGATAAGGGTCGGTGAAAAACTGTTTTTT. Amino acids: CASSGGIRVGEKLFF.

There are many counts of this clonotype. V is TRBV20-1 and J is TRBJ2-1; the D gene is possibly TRBD1 (5 bases). This CDR3 has 12 amino acids. Germline CDR1 reads DFQATT; CDR2 reads SNEGSKA (reference sequence). With 3 bases removed from V and 6 bases from J, the gap between germline ends came to 9 bases. CDR3 protein: CSASIGANEQFF. CDR3 in DNA: TGCAGTGCTAGTATAGGGGCCAATGAGCAGTTCTTC.

The rearrangement uses TRBV6-6 and TRBJ2-4, with 11 positions matching TRBD1. This CDR3 has 17 amino acids. Germline V CDR1 and CDR2: MNHNY, SVGAGI (reference sequence). V trimming: 2 bases; J trimming: 1 base; junction bases outside the gene matches: 4. The CDR3 sequence: CASSYPGQGGAKNIQYF. CDR3 DNA: TGTGCCAGCAGTTACCCGGGACAGGGGGGGGCCAAAAACATTCAGTACTTC.

On this clonotype: A single base separates this from a much larger clone, so it may be a read error. The chain employs TRBV20-1 and TRBJ2-3; 12 nucleotides agree with TRBD2. CDR3 length equals 15 residues. CDR1 DFQATT and CDR2 SNEGSKA come from the germline V gene (reference sequence). The CDR3 DNA reads TGCGGTGCTAACTCCGGGACTAGCGGGTCGGGTACGCAGTATTTT. It is translated as CGANSGTSGSGTQYF.

This clonotype was recorded at least ten times. V usage is TRBV10-3 and J usage is TRBJ2-1; maybe TRBD2 (6 bases). The length of the CDR3 is 13 residues. Looked up from germline, CDR1 is ENHRY and CDR2 is SYGVKD. The germline V and J ends were trimmed by 7 bases and 5 bases, with 12 bases remaining between them. CDR3 nucleotide sequence: TGTGCCATCAAGCGCCCGGGGGACAATGAGCAGTTCTTC. It encodes CAIKRPGDNEQFF.

The gene calls are TRBV12-3 or TRBV12-4 and TRBJ2-1; D is possibly TRBD2 (6 bases). The CDR3 contains 15 residues. V lost 6 bases and J 4 bases, leaving 16 bases between the germline ends. CDR3 nucleotide sequence: TGTGCCAGCAGAGCCGCGGGGTCCCGTTACAATGAGCAGTTCTTC. It encodes CASRAAGSRYNEQFF.

V gene TRBV20-1 combines with J gene TRBJ2-1; 7 bases align to TRBD2. The trim removed 1 base at V and 7 bases at J, leaving 10 bases unmatched. From germline, CDR1 is DFQATT and CDR2 SNEGSKA (reference sequence). The CDR3 has 15 residues. This CDR3 is CSARGGSGYTNEQFF. In nucleotides, the CDR3 is TGCAGTGCTAGAGGTGGTAGCGGGTATACAAATGAGCAGTTCTTC.

This clonotype has more than one count but fewer than ten. The chain recombines TRBV11-2 with TRBJ1-2; D remains ambiguous. Germline-derived CDR1 and CDR2 are SGHAT and FQNNGV. The V and J ends lost 1 base and 3 bases respectively, with 12 bases between them. The length of the CDR3 is 15 residues. CDR3 sequence: CASSLGAGAYYGYTF. Here the CDR3 DNA reads TGTGCCAGCAGCTTAGGGGCGGGTGCCTACTATGGCTACACCTTC.

This chain connects TRBV6-5 to TRBJ2-4; TRBD2 agrees at 12 bases. Trimming at V came to 4 bases and at J to 13 bases, leaving 11 bases not matched to a gene. Germline V CDR1 and CDR2: MNHEY, SVGAGI. The CDR3 contains 15 residues. CDR3: CASSSWTSGTGKQYF. Written as DNA, the CDR3 is TGTGCCAGCAGTTCCTGGACTAGCGGGACTGGTAAGCAGTACTTC.

This clonotype occurred a few times. This chain connects TRBV11-2 to TRBJ2-4; TRBD2 aligns across 8 bases. Unmatched junction bases numbered 3, after V lost 7 bases and J lost 7 bases. The CDR3 loop spans 12 amino acids. Germline V lookup: CDR1 SGHAT, CDR2 FQNNGV. CDR3 coding DNA: TGTGCCAGCACCGGGGGGGGGAACATTCAGTACTTC. Protein: CASTGGGNIQYF.

For this clonotype: This may be a read error: a much more frequent sequence differs by one nucleotide. The chain joins TRBV6-5 to TRBJ1-5; TRBD1 is a possible D gene (5 bases). CDR1 is MNHEY, CDR2 SVGAGI, per germline. The CDR3 contains 14 residues. CDR3 nucleotide sequence: TGTGCCGGCAGCGATTTGGGACTTGAGCAGCCCCAGCATTTT. Translated, it gives CAGSDLGLEQPQHF.

This clonotype was seen a few times. The chain uses TRBV4-2 and TRBJ1-1; the D gene is possibly TRBD1 (5 bases). The CDR3 has 15 residues. The germline V gene encodes CDR1 LGHNA and CDR2 YNFKEQ. Trimming stripped 0 bases from V and 10 bases from J, with 18 bases between. Here the CDR3 reads CASSQDLIGTSVAFF. The CDR3 coding sequence is TGTGCCAGCAGCCAAGATCTCATTGGGACCTCGGTAGCTTTCTTT.

This clonotype has only a few counts. V gene TRBV3-1 combines with J gene TRBJ1-2; D is uncertain. The CDR3 totals 15 residues. V lost 6 bases and J 2 bases, leaving 16 bases between the germline ends. Germline CDR1 LGHDT, CDR2 YNNKEL (reference sequence). CDR3 region: CASSMRNTANYGYTF. The CDR3 DNA reads as TGTGCCAGCAGTATGAGGAATACAGCAAACTATGGCTACACCTTC.

The chain couples TRBV20-1 to TRBJ2-7, with 7 bases fitting TRBD2. Per the germline V gene, CDR1 is DFQATT and CDR2 is SNEGSKA (reference sequence). This CDR3 has 14 amino acids. V was clipped by 0 bases and J by 7 bases; unmatched bases: 9. The CDR3 coding sequence is TGCAGTGCTAGAGATACGCTAGCGGACAATGAGCAGTACTTC. It encodes CSARDTLADNEQYF.

The table lists this clonotype with a few counts. The V and J genes are TRBV5-1 and TRBJ2-5; D is ambiguous. Trimming shortened V by 0 bases and J by 11 bases, and 11 bases separated the two germline ends. In germline, CDR1 is SGHRS, CDR2 YFSETQ. The CDR3 runs to 12 residues. In DNA, the CDR3 is TGCGCCAGCAGCTTGGATTTCCATGAGCAGTACTTC. Encoded protein: CASSLDFHEQYF.

The CDR3 protein is CASSFMGGANEQYF. CDR3 DNA sequence: TGTGCCAGCAGTTTTATGGGGGGGGCTAACGAGCAGTACTTC. The gene calls are TRBV12-3 or TRBV12-4 and TRBJ2-7, with a weak D call TRBD2 (7 bases). V lost 3 bases and J 5 bases, leaving 14 bases between the germline ends. The CDR3 runs 14 residues.

Written as DNA, the CDR3 is TGTGCCAGCAGCGTTACGACGACAGGGGACGGCGGCTACACCTTC. It encodes CASSVTTTGDGGYTF. The rearrangement joins TRBV9 to TRBJ1-2, with 8 bases matching TRBD1. J was trimmed by 8 bases and V by 2 bases; bases with no gene match: 11. CDR1 and CDR2 from the germline V gene are SGDLS and YYNGEE. The CDR3 has 15 residues.

This chain connects TRBV2 to TRBJ2-1; TRBD2 matches 14 bases. This CDR3 has 15 amino acids. Trimming cost V 8 bases and J 8 bases; bases outside gene matches: 8. Per the germline V gene, CDR1 is SNHLY and CDR2 is FYNNEI. For the CDR3, the DNA is TGTGCCAGCGCGGGACTAGCGGGGGTAGCCGATGAGCAGTTCTTC. Translated, it gives CASAGLAGVADEQFF.

The chain is built from TRBV24-1 and TRBJ2-3; the match to TRBD2 covers 10 bases. Unmatched junction bases numbered 1, after V lost 6 bases and J lost 2 bases. The CDR3 spans 14 residues. Germline CDR1 is KGHDR and CDR2 is SFDVKD. The CDR3 coding sequence is TGTGCCACCAGTAGCGGGGGGGTCACAGATACGCAGTATTTT. Its translation is CATSSGGVTDTQYF.

This clonotype was seen a few times. The chain carries TRBV28 and TRBJ1-4, with TRBD1 matching over 12 bases. This CDR3 contains 19 residues. Germline trimming cut 1 base from V and 3 bases from J; bases unmatched to any gene: 9. Germline CDR1 reads MDHEN; CDR2 reads SYDVKM. The CDR3 DNA follows: TGTGCCAGCAGTTTATTTTGGGGACAGGGGGCGCGTTCTAATGAAAAACTGTTTTTT. Translating gives CASSLFWGQGARSNEKLFF.

At least ten counts were recorded for this clonotype. Germline and junction disagree at one end, which may indicate a read error. For the CDR3, the DNA is TGCGCCAGCACCGGGCAGGGGAGCTACGAGCAGTACTTC. Encoded protein: CASTGQGSYEQYF. The chain combines TRBV27 with TRBJ2-7, with D perhaps TRBD1 (6 bases). The CDR3 extends over 13 amino acids. Germline V lookup: CDR1 MNHEY, CDR2 SMNVEV (reference sequence).